This T cell receptor beta chain emerged from a study of OX40 agonist ivuxolimab in advanced cancers. General study results and limits: Partial responders at 0.1-3.0 mg/kg had among the lowest clonal expansion.

Using immunoSEQ multiplex PCR, the repertoire was profiled, and TCRdb retains in-frame clones only, with some absent. The repertoire holds tens of thousands of clones, with more than 80% as singletons. V shed 2 bases and J shed 6 bases, with 19 bases lying between them. Germline assignment: CDR1 SEHNR and CDR2 FQNEAQ (reference sequence). The CDR3 loop spans 16 amino acids. In the case of this clone: The target antigen is unknown.

This receptor was taken from an adult with an advanced solid tumor such as melanoma, head and neck, liver or kidney cancer. The source material was CD4+ or CD8+ T cells sorted from blood, sampled in a trial of the OX40 agonist ivuxolimab. The chain couples TRBV7-9 to TRBJ1-1; no definite D call. As DNA, the CDR3 is TGTGCCAGCAGCTTAAGGATGCACGGGCCCGGCCCTGAAGCTTTCTTT. Translating it yields CASSLRMHGPGPEAFF.